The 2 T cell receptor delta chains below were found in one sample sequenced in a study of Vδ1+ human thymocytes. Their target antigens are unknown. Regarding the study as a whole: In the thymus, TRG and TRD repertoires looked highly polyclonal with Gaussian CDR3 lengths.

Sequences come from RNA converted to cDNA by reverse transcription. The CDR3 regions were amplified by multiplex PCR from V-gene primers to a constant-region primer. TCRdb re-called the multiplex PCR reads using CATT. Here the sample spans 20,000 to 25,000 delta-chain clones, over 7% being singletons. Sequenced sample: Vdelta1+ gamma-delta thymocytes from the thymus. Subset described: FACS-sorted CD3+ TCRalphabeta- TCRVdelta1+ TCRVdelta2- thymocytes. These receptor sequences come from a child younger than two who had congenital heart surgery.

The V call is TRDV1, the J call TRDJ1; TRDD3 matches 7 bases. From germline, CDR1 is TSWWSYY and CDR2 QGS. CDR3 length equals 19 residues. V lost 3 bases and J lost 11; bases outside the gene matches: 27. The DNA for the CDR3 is TGTGCTCTTGGGGACGCCCGGGCCTTTTTTTTACTGGGGACCATCTGGCTCATCTTT. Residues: CALGDARAFFLLGTIWLIF.

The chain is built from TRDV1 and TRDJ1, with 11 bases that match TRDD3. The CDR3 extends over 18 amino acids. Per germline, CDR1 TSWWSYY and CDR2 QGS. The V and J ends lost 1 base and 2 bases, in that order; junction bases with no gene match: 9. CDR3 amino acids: CALGEPPPGGYFTDKLIF. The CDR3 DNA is TGTGCTCTTGGGGAACCCCCCCCTGGGGGATACTTTACCGATAAACTCATCTTT.